This is a list of T cell receptor beta chains from one sample in a study of cytomegalovirus exposure and HLA in healthy donors. This table comes from immunoSEQ multiplex PCR, and its TCRdb copy is limited to in-frame clones, with some not included. The table for this sample gives more than 30,000 clones. Input material: PBMCs. The receptors here all came from a man aged 35-49 years in good health and CMV-seropositive. Both conserved end residues are part of each CDR3. D genes are given only for firm matches.

>TRBV18|NA|TRBJ2-7
CASSVRDTYEQYF
>TRBV2|NA|TRBJ1-6
CASMYTNSPLHF
>TRBV5-1|TRBD1|TRBJ2-4
CASSEDRGTKNIQYF
>TRBV9|TRBD1|TRBJ2-7
CASSVATGGRYEQYF
>TRBV20-1|NA|TRBJ1-2
CSASEPGRYTF
>TRBV19|TRBD2|TRBJ2-1
CASSIGLAGGNEQFF
>TRBV7-2|TRBD1|TRBJ2-7
CASSSPGTGSYEQYF
>TRBV11-1|NA|TRBJ2-6
CASSLVPGGGPGANVLTF
>TRBV7-2|TRBD1|NA
CASSQQTGGKYEQYF
>TRBV30|NA|TRBJ1-3
CAWGSSGNTIYF
>TRBV7-3|NA|TRBJ2-7
CASSFSSGNEQYF
>TRBV7-2|NA|TRBJ2-5
CASAKGAPGQETQYF
>TRBV27|TRBD1|TRBJ1-1
CASSPGGTAMNTEAFF
>TRBV13|NA|TRBJ2-7
CASSLPTDSYEQYF
>TRBV6-5|NA|TRBJ1-2
CASSYAGQTNYGYTF
>TRBV6-4|NA|TRBJ2-2
CASSEQGTGELFF
>TRBV6-1|NA|TRBJ1-2
CASSEALGPSYGYTF